This TCR beta chain comes out of a study of blood T cell repertoires in COVID-19. Looking at the study overall: T cells, B-cell-depleted T cells, or PBMCs provided the cDNA or gDNA that served as material.

Enrollees, about 18 to 89 years old, lived in fewer than 25 US areas. Libraries were prepared by immunoSEQ multiplex PCR; TCRdb keeps only in-frame clonotypes and omits some of them. The sample has some 400,000 clones, roughly 90% seen once; the top ten hold around 0.86%. J lost 0 bases, V lost 1 base, and 7 bases had no gene match. Germline V gene lookup returns CDR1 LNHDA and CDR2 SQIVND (reference sequence). This CDR3 region has 17 residues. This clonotype was sampled from a woman between 35 and 50 years old who had been exposed to COVID-19. Sequenced sample: PBMCs or T cells enriched from blood (not recorded which). The chain carries TRBV19 and TRBJ2-7; 9 bases line up with TRBD2. The CDR3 DNA follows: TGTGCCAGTAGTATAGCCCCCGGACTAGCGCGCTCCTACGAGCAGTACTTC. Its protein is CASSIAPGLARSYEQYF. Full variable domain (outside the CDR3, taken from reference TRBV19 and TRBJ2-7): DGGITQSPKYLFRKEGQNVTLSCEQNLNHDAMYWYRQDPGQGLRLIYYSQIVNDFQKGDIAEGYSVSREKKESFPLTVTSAQKNPTAFYLCASSIAPGLARSYEQYFGPGTRLTVT.